This T cell receptor (beta chain) was found in a study of identical twins. TCRdb fed the 5' RACE reads into MiXCR, producing one record per CDR3 protein. The sample has roughly 540,000 distinct CDR3 sequences, roughly a fifth seen once. There are 17 residues in the CDR3. Germline V gene sequence: CDR1 SGHRS, CDR2 YFSETQ. J lost 2 bases, V lost 7 bases, and 11 bases had no gene match. These data were likewise used in another study, on T cells expressing NK-cell markers. That source adds: HCMV seropositivity characterized seven of the eight sequenced donors, and seronegativity one. Dominant NKG2C+ clonotypes were found to form about 1.0-7.5% of CD8+ T cells in about 6 donors.

The chain uses TRBV5-1 and TRBJ2-5, with 13 nucleotides matching TRBD2. The clonotype originates from a woman between 18 and 29 years old in good health. The sequenced sample was CD4+ T cells sorted from blood. This CDR3 is CASGKGLAGVRQETQYF. The CDR3 DNA reads as TGCGCCAGCGGAAAAGGACTAGCGGGGGTCAGACAAGAGACCCAGTACTTC.